The 32 T cell receptor beta chains below come from one sample, sequenced in a study of T cells in Graves' hyperthyroidism and ophthalmopathy. Amplification yielded TCR beta CDR3 regions, with RNA transcripts as the source. During a first-round RT-PCR of the TCR CDR3, the HTBI primer set was used. TCRdb re-called the multiplex PCR reads through MiXCR, storing one row per CDR3 protein. The sample records nearly 600,000 distinct CDR3 sequences, around 13% being singletons. The specimen sequenced was blood. The receptor set was obtained from a woman younger than 45 with Graves' hyperthyroidism that later progressed to Graves' ophthalmopathy.

The sample holds many counts of this clonotype. The V call is TRBV18, the J call TRBJ2-7; D is unresolved. The CDR3 contains 14 residues. V was pared by 2 bases and J by 6 bases, with 14 bases between. Germline V gene data show CDR1 as KGHSH and CDR2 as LQKENI. The CDR3: CASSPWSAMGEQYF. The CDR3 DNA reads TGTGCCAGCTCACCATGGTCAGCTATGGGCGAGCAGTACTTC.

The chain links TRBV25-1 to TRBJ2-2; 7 positions agree with TRBD1. The germline V gene has CDR1 MGHDK and CDR2 SYGVNS. The CDR3 length is 18 residues. V trimming: 0 bases; J trimming: 2 bases; junction bases outside the gene matches: 9. This CDR3 is CASSEYLKGQYNTGELFF. CDR3 nucleotide sequence: TGTGCCAGCAGTGAATATTTAAAGGGACAGTATAACACCGGGGAGCTGTTTTTT.

This chain uses TRBV20-1 with TRBJ2-7; D gene uncertain. CDR1 is DFQATT, CDR2 SNEGSKA, per germline (reference sequence). The CDR3 sequence is 11 residues long. The CDR3 DNA sequence: TGCAGCCTATCCGACCCCTACGAGCAGTACTTC. Its protein is CSLSDPYEQYF.

This clonotype has a count of ten or more. This sequence joins TRBV5-5 and TRBJ1-4; unclear D gene. The CDR3 loop spans 15 amino acids. CDR1 and CDR2 (germline): SGHKS, YYEKEE (reference sequence). The V end lost 0 bases, the J end lost 0 bases, and 6 bases lay between the germline ends. The CDR3 is CASSLVGATNEKLFF. The CDR3 coding sequence is TGTGCCAGCAGCTTGGTAGGCGCAACTAATGAAAAACTGTTTTTT.

In its sample, this clonotype was seen many times. V and J are TRBV11-1 and TRBJ2-7; 8 nucleotides align to TRBD2. The CDR3 sequence is 17 residues long. Germline V CDR1 and CDR2: SGHAT, FQDESV (reference sequence). V shed 2 bases, J shed 2 bases, and the junction held 11 bases outside the gene matches. The CDR3, as DNA: TGTGCCAGCAGCTTAAAGGGGGGGGGACTAGTCCCCTACGAGCAGTACTTC. Its protein product is CASSLKGGGLVPYEQYF.

This clonotype occurred many times. The rearrangement joins TRBV4-2 to TRBJ2-5, with TRBD2 matching 10 bases. CDR3 size: 18 residues. V shed 1 base and J 4 bases; nucleotides not matched to a gene: 12. Germline lookup yields CDR1 LGHNA and CDR2 YNFKEQ. CDR3 DNA: TGTGCCAGCAGCCAAGCTTCAGCCGGGACTAGCGTACGAGAGACCCAGTACTTC. Translation gives CASSQASAGTSVRETQYF.

There are many counts of this clonotype. The chain carries TRBV30 and TRBJ1-1; D is undetermined. The CDR3 contains 10 residues. V was pared by 4 bases and J by 7 bases, with 7 bases between. Germline V gene sequence: CDR1 GTSNPN, CDR2 SVGIG (reference sequence). CDR3 sequence (DNA): TGTGCCTGGATTGAAGATGAAGCTTTCTTT. This codes for CAWIEDEAFF.

The sample holds many counts of this clonotype. The CDR3 region is CASSHFGRPSSYEQYF. The CDR3 nucleotides are TGTGCCAGCAGCCATTTCGGGCGGCCGAGCTCCTACGAGCAGTACTTC. This chain links TRBV14 with TRBJ2-7; D is unresolved. The CDR3 is 16 residues long. V was cut by 3 bases and J by 0 bases, with 15 bases left in between. Germline V lookup: CDR1 SGHDN, CDR2 FVKESK.

This chain joins TRBV12-5 and TRBJ2-7; 10 bases are a match to TRBD2. The CDR3 is 17 residues long. The V and J ends lost 6 bases and 3 bases, in that order; junction bases with no gene match: 14. Germline V gene sequence: CDR1 LGHNT, CDR2 FRNRAP. The CDR3 sequence is CASGLDLAGESLYEQYF. As DNA, the CDR3 is TGTGCTAGTGGCCTCGACCTAGCGGGAGAGTCTCTCTACGAGCAGTACTTC.

This clonotype showed up many times. The chain recombines TRBV20-1 with TRBJ2-5; 7 bases match TRBD2. The J segment lost 3 bases and the V segment lost 8 bases, leaving 15 bases of the junction unmatched. Germline V gives CDR1 DFQATT, CDR2 SNEGSKA (reference sequence). There are 15 residues in the CDR3. The CDR3 sequence: CSIESPTSAEETQYF. In DNA, the CDR3 is TGCAGTATCGAATCCCCCACTAGCGCCGAAGAGACCCAGTACTTC.

V is TRBV28 and J is TRBJ2-1, with 9 bases lining up with TRBD2. Germline V lookup: CDR1 MDHEN, CDR2 SYDVKM. The CDR3 is 15 amino acids. The V and J ends lost 5 bases and 8 bases, in that order; junction bases with no gene match: 10. In DNA, the CDR3 is TGTGCCAGCAGTACGGCTAGCGGGAAAGGATATGAGCAGTTCTTC. Translation gives CASSTASGKGYEQFF.

The chain recombines TRBV2 with TRBJ2-7; D is unresolved. The germline V gene encodes CDR1 SNHLY and CDR2 FYNNEI. This CDR3 region has 14 residues. Trimming stripped 0 bases from V and 3 bases from J, with 9 bases between. CDR3 bases: TGTGCCAGCAGTGAAGCCTCTAGAGGCTACGAGCAGTACTTC. This encodes CASSEASRGYEQYF.

The sample holds many counts of this clonotype. The V call is TRBV6-5, the J call TRBJ2-5; no firm D call. Germline CDR1 reads MNHEY; CDR2 reads SVGAGI. The CDR3 is 14 amino acids. Trimming pared 2 bases from V and 2 bases from J, leaving 9 bases between. The chain's CDR3 is CASSYGRLQETQYF. CDR3 coding DNA: TGTGCCAGCAGTTACGGAAGGCTACAAGAGACCCAGTACTTC.

This clonotype was seen repeatedly, ten times or more. This sequence joins TRBV7-6 and TRBJ1-1; perhaps TRBD1 as D (6 bases). Trimming cost V 2 bases and J 3 bases, with 10 bases left between them. This CDR3 has 14 residues. The germline V gene encodes CDR1 SGHVS and CDR2 FNYEAQ. This CDR3 is CASSLRGGDTEAFF. For the CDR3, the DNA is TGTGCCAGCAGCTTAAGAGGGGGGGACACTGAAGCTTTCTTT. Variable domain in full (rest from reference TRBV7-6 and TRBJ1-1): GAGVSQSPRYKVTKRGQDVALRCDPISGHVSLYWYRQALGQGPEFLTYFNYEAQQDKSGLPNDRFSAERPEGSISTLTIQRTEQRDSAMYRCASSLRGGDTEAFFGQGTRLTVV.

J is TRBJ2-5 and V is TRBV13; tentatively, D is TRBD1 (6 bases). Trimming shortened V by 5 bases and J by 4 bases, and 11 bases separated the two germline ends. Per the germline V gene, CDR1 is PRHDT and CDR2 is FYEKMQ (reference sequence). This CDR3 is built from 13 residues. The DNA of the CDR3 is TGTGCCAGCAGCACAAACAGGGCAGAGACCCAGTACTTC. The encoded protein is CASSTNRAETQYF.

This clonotype was picked up many times. DNA of the CDR3: TGTGCCAGCAGTCCCCGACAAGGAGGGACCTATGGCTACACCTTC. Protein product: CASSPRQGGTYGYTF. This chain connects TRBV27 to TRBJ1-2; TRBD1 might be the D (5 bases). This CDR3 region has 15 residues. Germline V gene data show CDR1 as MNHEY and CDR2 as SMNVEV (reference sequence). Between the trimmed V and J ends, which lost 5 bases and 4 bases, there was a span of 17 bases.

About this clonotype itself: Given a much more abundant clone one base away, this may be a read error. The J gene is TRBJ2-6, the V gene TRBV2; unclear D gene. V was clipped by 8 bases and J by 6 bases, with 23 bases between them. From germline, CDR1 is SNHLY and CDR2 FYNNEI. The CDR3 runs to 17 residues. The CDR3 DNA reads as TGTGCCAGCGACTTTTCCGTGCAGAACCAGAAGGCCAACGTCCTGACTTTC. Residues: CASDFSVQNQKANVLTF.

This clonotype was seen ten or more times. The V gene is TRBV15, the J gene TRBJ2-3, with TRBD2 identical over 12 bases. Unmatched junction bases numbered 8, after V lost 3 bases and J lost 4 bases. Germline V lookup: CDR1 LNHNV, CDR2 YYDKDF (reference sequence). The CDR3 contains 17 residues. DNA of the CDR3: TGTGCCACCAGCAGGGAGACTAGCGGGAGTGTACCAGATACGCAGTATTTT. Translating it yields CATSRETSGSVPDTQYF.

This clonotype occurred a few times. At one end the junction does not follow the germline gene, possibly because of a read error. The chain uses TRBV20-1 and TRBJ2-2, with TRBD2 matching 8 bases. The CDR3 has 13 residues. Germline V gene sequence: CDR1 DFQATT, CDR2 SNEGSKA (reference sequence). The CDR3 DNA is TGCGGTGCTGGCGGGAGGTACACCGGGGAGCTGTTTTTT. Translated: CGAGGRYTGELFF.

This clonotype was recorded many times. The rearrangement uses TRBV11-2 and TRBJ2-7; D possibly corresponds to TRBD1 (6 bases). Germline V lookup: CDR1 SGHAT, CDR2 FQNNGV. Trimming stripped 1 base from V and 3 bases from J, with 10 bases between. The CDR3 loop spans 14 amino acids. CDR3 amino acids: CASSLGWDIYEQYF. CDR3 bases: TGTGCCAGCAGCTTAGGTTGGGACATCTACGAGCAGTACTTC.

This clonotype was observed a handful of times. The chain recombines TRBV4-1 with TRBJ1-3, with no clear D. Germline-derived CDR1 and CDR2 are MGHRA and YSYEKL. The CDR3 extends over 16 amino acids. With 1 base removed from V and 0 bases from J, the gap between germline ends came to 10 bases. The CDR3 coding sequence is TGCGCCAGCAGCCAAGTTTACAAGAACTCTGGAAACACCATATATTTT. Its protein product is CASSQVYKNSGNTIYF.

Turning to this clonotype: This may stem from a read error, because a much larger clone lies one nucleotide away. This chain links TRBV9 with TRBJ1-1; TRBD1 agrees at 9 bases. CDR1 and CDR2 from the germline V gene are SGDLS and YYNGEE. Losses at the gene ends were 2 bases for V and 4 bases for J; bases not matched to a gene: 6. CDR3 length: 15 amino acids. The CDR3 loop is CASSVRDREGTEAFF. For the CDR3, the DNA is TGTGCCAGCAGCGTTAGGGACAGGGAGGGCACTGAAGCTTTCTTT.

This clonotype was recorded at least ten times. The rearrangement links TRBV12-3 or TRBV12-4 to TRBJ1-2, with TRBD1 matching over 9 bases. The CDR3 consists of 15 residues. The trim removed 3 bases at V and 6 bases at J, leaving 8 bases unmatched. The chain's CDR3 is CASSFPGQGSHGYTF. The CDR3, as DNA: TGTGCCAGCAGTTTCCCGGGACAGGGAAGCCATGGCTACACCTTC.

This clonotype has a count of ten or more. This chain joins TRBV19 and TRBJ1-2, with D possibly matching TRBD1 (5 bases). Germline CDR1 reads LNHDA; CDR2 reads SQIVND (reference sequence). The V and J ends lost 2 bases and 3 bases respectively, with 10 bases between them. The CDR3 consists of 14 residues. CDR3 amino acids: CASSIRGIYYGYTF. The CDR3 DNA follows: TGTGCCAGTAGTATACGGGGCATATACTATGGCTACACCTTC.

This sequence joins TRBV6-2 or TRBV6-3 and TRBJ1-2; D is unclear. CDR3 length: 13 amino acids. From germline, CDR1 is MNHEY and CDR2 SVGEGT. Between the trimmed V and J ends, which lost 4 bases and 4 bases, there was a span of 10 bases. The CDR3 region has the DNA TGTGCCAGCAGTTCCTCGACGGTCTATGGCTACACCTTC. This gives the protein CASSSSTVYGYTF.

This clonotype showed up just a few times. The chain has TRBV12-3 or TRBV12-4 and TRBJ2-2; 9 positions match TRBD1. V lost 10 bases and J lost 4; bases outside the gene matches: 13. This CDR3 has 16 residues. The CDR3, as DNA: TGTGCCACCATAAAGGGGGGACAGGGTATCACCGGGGAGCTGTTTTTT. Amino acids: CATIKGGQGITGELFF.

This clonotype has only a few counts. Possible read error: a much larger clone is one base away. The rearrangement uses TRBV20-1 and TRBJ2-1; the D gene is possibly TRBD1 (5 bases). Germline-derived CDR1 and CDR2 are DFQATT and SNEGSKA (reference sequence). Between the trimmed V and J ends, which lost 7 bases and 5 bases, there was a span of 9 bases. The CDR3 covers 11 residues. As DNA, the CDR3 is TGCAGTGTCGACAGCGACAATGAGCAGTTCTTC. Translating it yields CSVDSDNEQFF.

This clonotype was detected many times. The chain uses TRBV9 and TRBJ2-4; TRBD1 matches at 7 bases. Unmatched junction bases numbered 12, after V lost 0 bases and J lost 9 bases. Germline V gene lookup returns CDR1 SGDLS and CDR2 YYNGEE. The CDR3 contains 16 residues. This CDR3 reads CASSVDSGTDFAIQYF. The CDR3 DNA follows: TGTGCCAGCAGCGTAGATTCGGGGACAGACTTCGCCATTCAGTACTTC.

This clonotype was observed many times. The chain employs TRBV6-1 and TRBJ1-5; D call uncertain. The CDR3 has 13 residues. With 6 bases removed from V and 0 bases from J, the gap between germline ends came to 6 bases. In germline, CDR1 is MNHNS, CDR2 SASEGT. The CDR3 region has the DNA TGTGCCAGCAGAGAGGTTAGCAATCAGCCCCAGCATTTT. Protein product: CASREVSNQPQHF.

This clonotype was counted ten times or more. The J gene is TRBJ2-1, the V gene TRBV7-9; no firm D call. Germline V lookup: CDR1 SEHNR, CDR2 FQNEAQ (reference sequence). V was cut by 2 bases and J by 4 bases, with 6 bases left in between. The CDR3 is made up of 13 amino acids. The CDR3 bases are TGTGCCAGCAGCTTAAGGCAGTACAATGAGCAGTTCTTC. This gives the protein CASSLRQYNEQFF.

V is TRBV5-4 and J is TRBJ1-2, with D uncertain. Trimming pared 5 bases from V and 4 bases from J, leaving 9 bases between. Germline V lookup: CDR1 SGHNT, CDR2 YYREEE (reference sequence). The CDR3 extends over 12 amino acids. CDR3 nucleotides: TGTGCCAGCAGAGACTCACCCTATGGCTACACCTTC. This gives the protein CASRDSPYGYTF.

This clonotype was seen ten or more times. This rearrangement joins TRBV10-2 to TRBJ1-4; 10 positions match TRBD1. Trimming removed 6 bases from V and 7 bases from J; junction bases left unmatched: 5. This CDR3 spans 14 amino acids. Germline V gene sequence: CDR1 WSHSY, CDR2 SAAADI. CDR3 sequence: CASSAGQGFEKLFF. The CDR3 nucleotides read TGCGCCAGCAGCGCGGGACAGGGGTTTGAAAAACTGTTTTTT.